The sequence of this TCR beta chain was determined in a study of CD8+ T cells in alopecia areata. The wider study: Grafting placed skin from approximately 6-13-month-old C3H/HeJ donors with spontaneous alopecia onto roughly 7-10-week-old female C3H/HeJ mice. Findings and limits, study-wide: Sequence data from scalp samples additionally include resident alphabeta T cells of normal skin. Possibly because of HLA-related factors, TCR sharing was less clear across patients than in mice. Lesional scalp displayed greater clonality than normal scalp, most notably in alopecia totalis/universalis.

The sequencing template was cDNA reverse transcribed from extracted RNA. The repertoire was sequenced with immunoSEQ multiplex PCR; TCRdb's copy has only in-frame clones and lacks some. The profile covers some 110,000 clones, none occurring a single time. This clone was recorded many times. Its specificity is unknown. The gene symbols are mouse symbols. From the germline J gene comes the end of the CDR3, since the read stops 4 residues before it. Other nucleotide sequences in the sample specify the same CDR3. CDR3 length: 13 residues. The V gene end was trimmed by 3 bases and the J gene end by 6 bases; junction bases not matched to a gene: 1. The germline gives CDR1 NSQYPW, CDR2 LRSPGD (reference sequence).

This receptor was taken from a C3H/HeJ mouse with alopecia areata. Mouse MHC haplotype: H2-k. The sample comprised lesional skin. This rearrangement joins TRBV1 to TRBJ1-4, with TRBD1 matching over 7 bases. The sequenced CDR3 bases are TGCACCTGCAGTGCCCAGGGGGACGAA. This gives the protein CTCSAQGDE. The full CDR3 protein is CTCSAQGDERLFF.